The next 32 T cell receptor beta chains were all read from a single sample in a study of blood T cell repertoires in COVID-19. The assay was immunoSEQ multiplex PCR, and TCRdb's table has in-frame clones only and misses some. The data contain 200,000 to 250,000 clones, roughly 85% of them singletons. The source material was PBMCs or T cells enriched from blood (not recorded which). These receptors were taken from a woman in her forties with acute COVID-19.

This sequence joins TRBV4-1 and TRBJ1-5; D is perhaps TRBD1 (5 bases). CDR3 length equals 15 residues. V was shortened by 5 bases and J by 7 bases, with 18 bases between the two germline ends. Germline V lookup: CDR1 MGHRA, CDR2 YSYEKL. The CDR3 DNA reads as TGCGCCAGCAGCTTCGAGGTGGGGGGTAGGCAGCCCCAGCATTTT. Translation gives CASSFEVGGRQPQHF.

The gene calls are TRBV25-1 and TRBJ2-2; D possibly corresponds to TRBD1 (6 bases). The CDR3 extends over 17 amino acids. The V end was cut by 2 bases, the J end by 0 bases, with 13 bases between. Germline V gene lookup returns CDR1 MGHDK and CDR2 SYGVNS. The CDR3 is CASSEPPTGSNTGELFF. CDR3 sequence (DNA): TGTGCCAGCAGTGAACCCCCGACAGGCTCGAACACCGGGGAGCTGTTTTTT.

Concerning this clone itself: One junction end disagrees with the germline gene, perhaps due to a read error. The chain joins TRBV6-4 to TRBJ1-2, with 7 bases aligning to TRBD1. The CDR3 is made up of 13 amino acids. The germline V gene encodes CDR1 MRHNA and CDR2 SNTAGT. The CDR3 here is CASSVTLGTAVMF. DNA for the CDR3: TGTGCCAGCAGTGTCACCCTCGGGACAGCTGTTATGTTC.

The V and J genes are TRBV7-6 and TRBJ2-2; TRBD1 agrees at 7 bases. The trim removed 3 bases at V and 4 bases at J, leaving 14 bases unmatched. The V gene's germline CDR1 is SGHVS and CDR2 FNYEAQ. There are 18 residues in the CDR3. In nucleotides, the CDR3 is TGTGCCAGCAGCTTCCGAAACACAGGGGCTGGGATCACCGGGGAGCTGTTTTTT. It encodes CASSFRNTGAGITGELFF.

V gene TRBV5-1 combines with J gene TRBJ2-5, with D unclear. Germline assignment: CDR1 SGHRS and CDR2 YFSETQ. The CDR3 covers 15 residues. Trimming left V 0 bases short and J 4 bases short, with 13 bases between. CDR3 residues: CASSLELRAPETQYF. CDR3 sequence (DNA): TGCGCCAGCAGCTTGGAACTTCGCGCTCCAGAGACCCAGTACTTC.

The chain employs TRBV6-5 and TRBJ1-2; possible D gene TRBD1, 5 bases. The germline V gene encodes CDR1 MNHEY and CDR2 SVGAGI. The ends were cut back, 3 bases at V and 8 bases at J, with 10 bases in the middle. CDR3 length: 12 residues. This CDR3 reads CASSYGGRGYTF. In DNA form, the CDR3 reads TGTGCCAGCAGTTATGGGGGGAGAGGCTACACCTTC.

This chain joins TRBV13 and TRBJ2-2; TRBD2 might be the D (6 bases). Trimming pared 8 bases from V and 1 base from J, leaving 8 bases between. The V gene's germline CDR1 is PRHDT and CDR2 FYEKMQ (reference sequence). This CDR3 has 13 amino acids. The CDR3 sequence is CASSGRNTGELFF. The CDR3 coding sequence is TGTGCCAGCTCCGGGAGGAACACCGGGGAGCTGTTTTTT.

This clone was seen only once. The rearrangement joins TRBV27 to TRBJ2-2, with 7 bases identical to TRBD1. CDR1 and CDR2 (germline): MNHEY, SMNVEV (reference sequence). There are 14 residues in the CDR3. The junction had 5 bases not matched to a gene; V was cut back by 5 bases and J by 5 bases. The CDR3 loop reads CASSQGVGTGELFF. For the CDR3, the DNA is TGTGCCAGCAGTCAGGGGGTAGGGACCGGGGAGCTGTTTTTT.

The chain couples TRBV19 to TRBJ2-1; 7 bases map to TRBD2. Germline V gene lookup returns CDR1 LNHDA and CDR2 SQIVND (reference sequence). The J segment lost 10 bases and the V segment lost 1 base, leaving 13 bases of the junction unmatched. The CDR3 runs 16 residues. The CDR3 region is CASSIGSGMGRVEQFF. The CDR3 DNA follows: TGTGCCAGTAGTATAGGGAGCGGGATGGGGAGGGTGGAGCAGTTCTTC.

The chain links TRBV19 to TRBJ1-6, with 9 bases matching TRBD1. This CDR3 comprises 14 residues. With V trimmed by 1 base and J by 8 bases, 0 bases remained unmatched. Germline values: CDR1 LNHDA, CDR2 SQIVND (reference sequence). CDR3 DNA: TGTGCCAGTAGTATAGGGACAGGGGATTCACCCCTCCACTTT. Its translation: CASSIGTGDSPLHF.

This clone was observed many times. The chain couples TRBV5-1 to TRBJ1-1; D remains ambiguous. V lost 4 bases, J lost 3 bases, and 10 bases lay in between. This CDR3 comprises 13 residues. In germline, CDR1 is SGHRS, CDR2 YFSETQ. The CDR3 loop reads CASSKDQDTEAFF. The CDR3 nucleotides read TGCGCCAGCAGCAAAGACCAGGACACTGAAGCTTTCTTT.

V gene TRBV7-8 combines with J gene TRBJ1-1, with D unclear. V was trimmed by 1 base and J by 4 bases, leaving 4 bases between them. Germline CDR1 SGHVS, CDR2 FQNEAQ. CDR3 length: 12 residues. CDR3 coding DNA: TGTGCCAGCAGCTTAGACAGCACTGAAGCTTTCTTT. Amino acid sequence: CASSLDSTEAFF.

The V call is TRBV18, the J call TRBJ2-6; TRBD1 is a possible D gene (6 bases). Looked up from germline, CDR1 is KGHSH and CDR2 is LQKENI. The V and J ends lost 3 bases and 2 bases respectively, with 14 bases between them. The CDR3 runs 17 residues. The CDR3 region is CASSPLPQGTGANVLTF. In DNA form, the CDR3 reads TGTGCCAGCTCACCGCTTCCCCAGGGGACTGGGGCCAACGTCCTGACTTTC.

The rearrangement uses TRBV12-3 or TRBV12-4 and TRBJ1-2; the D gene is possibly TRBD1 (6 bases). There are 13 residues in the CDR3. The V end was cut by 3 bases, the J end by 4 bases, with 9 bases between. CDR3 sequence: CASSLLQGYGYTF. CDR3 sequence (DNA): TGTGCCAGCAGTTTGCTACAGGGCTATGGCTACACCTTC.

CDR3 sequence (DNA): TGTGCCAGCAGCTGGCAGACAGGGGACTATGGCTACACCTTC. It codes for CASSWQTGDYGYTF. This rearrangement joins TRBV7-9 to TRBJ1-2; the match to TRBD1 covers 8 bases. J lost 3 bases, V lost 4 bases, and 4 bases had no gene match. Germline CDR1 and CDR2: SEHNR and FQNEAQ (reference sequence). This CDR3 contains 14 residues.

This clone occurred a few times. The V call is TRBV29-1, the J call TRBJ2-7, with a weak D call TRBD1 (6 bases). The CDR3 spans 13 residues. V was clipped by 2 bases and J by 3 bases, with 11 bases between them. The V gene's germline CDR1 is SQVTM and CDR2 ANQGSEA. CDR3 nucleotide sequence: TGCAGCGTTGAAAGCAGGACAGACTACGAGCAGTACTTC. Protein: CSVESRTDYEQYF.

The CDR3 coding sequence is TGCGCCAGCAGCCAGGAACAGGGGAGAGGTGAGGCTTTCTTT. Amino acids: CASSQEQGRGEAFF. The rearrangement uses TRBV5-1 and TRBJ1-1, with 7 bases lining up with TRBD1. The CDR3 runs to 14 residues. The V and J ends lost 4 bases and 11 bases, in that order; junction bases with no gene match: 14. Germline values: CDR1 SGHRS, CDR2 YFSETQ.

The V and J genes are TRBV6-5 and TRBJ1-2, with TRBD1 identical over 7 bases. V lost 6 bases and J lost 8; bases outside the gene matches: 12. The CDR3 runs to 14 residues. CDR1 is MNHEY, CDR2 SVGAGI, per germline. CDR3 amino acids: CASSRTRQGWGYTF. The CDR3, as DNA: TGTGCCAGCAGCCGCACCCGACAGGGTTGGGGCTACACCTTC.

CDR3 region: CAWGASGGFYEQYV. The CDR3 DNA follows: TGTGCCTGGGGGGCTAGCGGGGGGTTCTACGAGCAGTACGTC. V gene TRBV30 combines with J gene TRBJ2-7; 11 nucleotides align to TRBD2. Trimming removed 5 bases from V and 3 bases from J; junction bases left unmatched: 6. The germline CDR1 and CDR2 sequences are GTSNPN and SVGIG (reference sequence). This CDR3 has 14 residues.

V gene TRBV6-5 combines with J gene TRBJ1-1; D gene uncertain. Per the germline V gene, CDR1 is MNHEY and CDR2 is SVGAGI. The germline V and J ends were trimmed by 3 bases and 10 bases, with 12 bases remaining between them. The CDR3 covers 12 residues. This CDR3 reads CASSYVRGGAFF. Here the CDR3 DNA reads TGTGCCAGCAGTTATGTGAGAGGCGGAGCTTTCTTT.

The CDR3 DNA reads TGTGCCAGCAGTGAAGTGTCCTCCAGGAAACTCCAGTATTTT. It translates to CASSEVSSRKLQYF. V gene TRBV6-1 combines with J gene TRBJ2-3; no reliable D call. The CDR3 sequence is 14 residues long. With 1 base removed from V and 12 bases from J, the gap between germline ends came to 17 bases. CDR1 is MNHNS, CDR2 SASEGT, per germline.

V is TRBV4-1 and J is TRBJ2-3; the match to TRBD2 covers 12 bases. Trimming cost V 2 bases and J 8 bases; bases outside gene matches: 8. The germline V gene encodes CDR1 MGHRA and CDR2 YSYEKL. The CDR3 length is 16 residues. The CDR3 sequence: CASSQSLAGGRGTQYF. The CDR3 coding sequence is TGCGCCAGCAGCCAATCACTAGCGGGGGGCCGCGGTACGCAGTATTTT.

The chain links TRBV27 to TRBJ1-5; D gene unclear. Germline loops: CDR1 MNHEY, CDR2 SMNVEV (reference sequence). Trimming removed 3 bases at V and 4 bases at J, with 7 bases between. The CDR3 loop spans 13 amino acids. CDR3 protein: CASSFRINQPQHF. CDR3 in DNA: TGTGCCAGCAGTTTCCGTATAAATCAGCCCCAGCATTTT.

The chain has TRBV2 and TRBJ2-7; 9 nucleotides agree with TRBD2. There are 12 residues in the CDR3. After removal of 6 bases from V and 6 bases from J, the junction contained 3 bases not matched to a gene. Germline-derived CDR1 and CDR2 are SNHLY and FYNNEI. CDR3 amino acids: CASRAGGVEQYV. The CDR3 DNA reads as TGTGCCAGCAGAGCGGGGGGCGTCGAGCAGTACGTC.

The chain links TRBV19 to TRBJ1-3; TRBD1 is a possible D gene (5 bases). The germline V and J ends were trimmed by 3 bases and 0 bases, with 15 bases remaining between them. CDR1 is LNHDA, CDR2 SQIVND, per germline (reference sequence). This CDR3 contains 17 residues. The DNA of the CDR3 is TGTGCCAGTAGTATTCTCGGGGGACCCAGCTCTGGAAACACCATATATTTT. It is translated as CASSILGGPSSGNTIYF.

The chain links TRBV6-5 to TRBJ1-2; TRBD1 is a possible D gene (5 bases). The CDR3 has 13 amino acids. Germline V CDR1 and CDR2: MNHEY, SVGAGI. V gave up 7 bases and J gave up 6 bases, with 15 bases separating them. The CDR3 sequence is CASTPRRDHGYTF. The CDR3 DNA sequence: TGTGCCAGCACCCCCAGGAGGGACCATGGCTACACCTTC.

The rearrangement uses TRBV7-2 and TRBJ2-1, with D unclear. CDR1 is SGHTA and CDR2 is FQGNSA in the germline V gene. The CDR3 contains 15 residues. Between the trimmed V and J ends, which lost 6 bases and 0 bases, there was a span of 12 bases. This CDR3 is CASRSRQSSYNEQFF. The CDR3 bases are TGTGCCAGCAGATCCCGACAAAGCTCCTACAATGAGCAGTTCTTC. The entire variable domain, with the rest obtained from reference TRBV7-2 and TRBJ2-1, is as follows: GAGVSQSPSNKVTEKGKDVELRCDPISGHTALYWYRQSLGQGLEFLIYFQGNSAPDKSGLPSDRFSAERTGGSVSTLTIQRTQQEDSAVYLCASRSRQSSYNEQFFGPGTRLTVL.

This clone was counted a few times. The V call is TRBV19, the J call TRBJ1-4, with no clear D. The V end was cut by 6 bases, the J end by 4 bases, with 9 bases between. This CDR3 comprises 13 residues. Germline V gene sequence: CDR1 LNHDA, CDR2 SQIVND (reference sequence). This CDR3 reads CASSRRVNEKLFF. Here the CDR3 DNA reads TGTGCCAGTAGCCGACGGGTTAATGAAAAACTGTTTTTT.

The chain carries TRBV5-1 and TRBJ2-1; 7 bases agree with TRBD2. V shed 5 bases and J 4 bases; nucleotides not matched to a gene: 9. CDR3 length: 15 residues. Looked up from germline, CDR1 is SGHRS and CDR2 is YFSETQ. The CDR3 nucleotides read TGCGCCAGCAGAATAGATCGGGGGGAGTACAATGAGCAGTTCTTC. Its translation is CASRIDRGEYNEQFF.

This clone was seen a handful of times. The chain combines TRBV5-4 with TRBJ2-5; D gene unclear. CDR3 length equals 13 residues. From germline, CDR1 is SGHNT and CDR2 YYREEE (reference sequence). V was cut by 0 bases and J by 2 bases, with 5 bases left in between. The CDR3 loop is CASSLARQETQYF. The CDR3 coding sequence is TGTGCCAGCAGCTTGGCGCGACAAGAGACCCAGTACTTC.

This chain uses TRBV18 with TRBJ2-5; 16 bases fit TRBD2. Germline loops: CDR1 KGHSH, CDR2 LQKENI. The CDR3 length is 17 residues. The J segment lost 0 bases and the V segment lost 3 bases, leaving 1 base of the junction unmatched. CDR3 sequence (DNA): TGTGCCAGCTCACCGGGACTAGCGGGGGGGTACCAAGAGACCCAGTACTTC. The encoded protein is CASSPGLAGGYQETQYF.

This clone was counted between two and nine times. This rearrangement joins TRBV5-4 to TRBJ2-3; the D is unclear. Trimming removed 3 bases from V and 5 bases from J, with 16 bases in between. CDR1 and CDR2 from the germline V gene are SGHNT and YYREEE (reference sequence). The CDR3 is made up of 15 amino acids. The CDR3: CASSSQAETRDTQYF. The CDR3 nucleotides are TGTGCCAGCAGCTCCCAAGCCGAAACTCGAGATACGCAGTATTTT.